This T cell receptor beta chain was captured by sequencing in a study of somatic mutations in cytotoxic T cells in rheumatoid arthritis. Assay used: immunoSEQ multiplex PCR; TCRdb lists only in-frame clones, some missing. The top ten hold roughly 14% of the sample, which has approximately 7,000 clones, 75% seen once. The V end was cut by 4 bases, the J end by 2 bases, with 9 bases between. The CDR3 is made up of 12 amino acids. Looked up from germline, CDR1 is SQVTM and CDR2 is ANQGSEA. The study pulled out CD4+ and CD8+ cells with positive magnetic bead selection and then checked their purity by flow cytometry.

The sequencing input was CD8+ T cells sorted from blood. The clonotype comes from an adult with rheumatoid arthritis. V usage is TRBV29-1 and J usage is TRBJ2-7; D perhaps matches TRBD2 (6 bases). CDR3 nucleotides: TGCAGCGTTGGCCCGGGAGCCTACGAGCAGTACTTC. It specifies CSVGPGAYEQYF.